These 6 T cell receptor beta chains were sequenced from one sample in a study of T cell responses to AZD1222 COVID-19 vaccine. The protocol was immunoSEQ multiplex PCR, while the TCRdb copy is restricted to in-frame clones and leaves out a portion. In the table there are fewer than 120,000 clones, around nine tenths of which are singletons. Specimen: peripheral blood, collected on day 0 of AZD1222 vaccination. These receptors originate from an adult in good health.

The chain carries TRBV9 and TRBJ1-4, with TRBD1 identical over 8 bases. The CDR3 runs to 21 residues. Germline CDR1 SGDLS, CDR2 YYNGEE. Trimming at V came to 1 base and at J to 8 bases, leaving 25 bases not matched to a gene. DNA of the CDR3: TGTGCCAGCAGCGTATTCGCTTCAGCCGACAGGGGATGGGAGGGGGAGGAAAAACTGTTTTTT. Its translation is CASSVFASADRGWEGEEKLFF.

The CDR3 protein is CASSPPGEVGGYTF. The DNA of the CDR3 is TGTGCCAGCTCACCACCGGGGGAGGTAGGAGGCTACACCTTC. The rearrangement uses TRBV18 and TRBJ1-2, with D possibly TRBD1 on 5 matching bases. The V end lost 0 bases, the J end lost 8 bases, and 13 bases lay between the germline ends. Germline values: CDR1 KGHSH, CDR2 LQKENI. The CDR3 covers 14 residues. The whole variable domain, remainder taken from reference TRBV18 and TRBJ1-2, is NAGVMQNPRHLVRRRGQEARLRCSPMKGHSHVYWYRQLPEEGLKFMVYLQKENIIDESGMPKERFSAEFPKEGPSILRIQQVVRGDSAAYFCASSPPGEVGGYTFGSGTRLTVV.

The rearrangement links TRBV4-2 to TRBJ1-5; 9 bases map to TRBD1. Trimming cost V 1 base and J 4 bases; bases outside gene matches: 2. CDR1 and CDR2 (germline): LGHNA, YNFKEQ. The CDR3 loop spans 15 amino acids. For the CDR3, the DNA is TGTGCCAGCAGCCAAGTGGGGACAGGGAATCAGCCCCAGCATTTT. Protein sequence: CASSQVGTGNQPQHF.

This chain links TRBV4-1 with TRBJ2-7, with 8 bases identical to TRBD1. Germline V gives CDR1 MGHRA, CDR2 YSYEKL. The CDR3 is 15 residues long. Trimming cost V 0 bases and J 4 bases; bases outside gene matches: 5. The CDR3 loop reads CASSQDQGASYEQYF. In DNA, the CDR3 is TGCGCCAGCAGCCAAGATCAGGGGGCATCGTACGAGCAGTACTTC.

The CDR3 DNA reads TGCGCCAGCAGCCCGCGGGACAGTCCCGGAGAGACCCAGTACTTC. It specifies CASSPRDSPGETQYF. This rearrangement joins TRBV4-3 to TRBJ2-5; the D gene is possibly TRBD1 (7 bases). Germline lookup yields CDR1 LGHNA and CDR2 YSLEER. The CDR3 runs 15 residues. V was trimmed by 4 bases and J by 4 bases, leaving 16 bases between them.

The rearrangement joins TRBV19 to TRBJ2-3; 8 nucleotides line up with TRBD1. With V trimmed by 5 bases and J by 4 bases, 11 bases remained unmatched. The length of the CDR3 is 16 residues. From germline, CDR1 is LNHDA and CDR2 SQIVND (reference sequence). CDR3 sequence reads: CASSVRQGPRADTQYF. The CDR3, as DNA: TGTGCCAGTAGTGTCCGACAGGGGCCGCGGGCAGATACGCAGTATTTT.